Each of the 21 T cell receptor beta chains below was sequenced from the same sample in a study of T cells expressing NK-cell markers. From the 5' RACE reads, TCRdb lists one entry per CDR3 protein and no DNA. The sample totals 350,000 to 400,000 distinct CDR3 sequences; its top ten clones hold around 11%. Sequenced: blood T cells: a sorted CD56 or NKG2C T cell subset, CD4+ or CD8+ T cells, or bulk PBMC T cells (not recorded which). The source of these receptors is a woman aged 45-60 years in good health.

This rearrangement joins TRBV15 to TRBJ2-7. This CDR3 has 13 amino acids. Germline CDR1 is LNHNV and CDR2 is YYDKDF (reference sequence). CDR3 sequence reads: CATSRDLSYEQYF.

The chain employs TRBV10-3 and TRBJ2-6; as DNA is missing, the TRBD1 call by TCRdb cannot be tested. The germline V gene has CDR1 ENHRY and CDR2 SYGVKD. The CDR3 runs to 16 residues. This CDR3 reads CAITGTQGAGANVLTF.

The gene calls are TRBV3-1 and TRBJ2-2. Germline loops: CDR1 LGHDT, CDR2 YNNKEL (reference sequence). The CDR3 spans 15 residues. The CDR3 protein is CASSQEGSFFGGLFF.

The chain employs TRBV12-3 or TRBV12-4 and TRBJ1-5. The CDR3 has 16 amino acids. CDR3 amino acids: CAIPLSHRTSAQPQHF.

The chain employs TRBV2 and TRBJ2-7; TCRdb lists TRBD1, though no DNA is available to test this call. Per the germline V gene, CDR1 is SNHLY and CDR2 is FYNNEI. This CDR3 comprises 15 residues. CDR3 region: CASSARQGLSYEQYF.

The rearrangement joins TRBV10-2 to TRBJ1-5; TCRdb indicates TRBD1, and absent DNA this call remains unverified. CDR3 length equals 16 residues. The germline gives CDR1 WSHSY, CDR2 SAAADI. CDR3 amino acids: CASKRGRNYSNQPQHF.

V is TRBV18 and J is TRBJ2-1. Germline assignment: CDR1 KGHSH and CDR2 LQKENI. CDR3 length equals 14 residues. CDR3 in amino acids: CASSGVISYNEQFF.

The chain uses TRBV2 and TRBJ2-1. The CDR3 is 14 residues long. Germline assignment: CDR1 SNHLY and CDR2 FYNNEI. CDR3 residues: CASSAGYRYNEQFF.

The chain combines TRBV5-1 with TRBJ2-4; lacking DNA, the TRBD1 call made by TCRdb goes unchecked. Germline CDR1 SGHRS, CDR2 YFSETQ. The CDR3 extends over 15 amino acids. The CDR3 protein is CASSTLTGQGNIQYF. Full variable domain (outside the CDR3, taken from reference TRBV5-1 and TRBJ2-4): KAGVTQTPRYLIKTRGQQVTLSCSPISGHRSVSWYQQTPGQGLQFLFEYFSETQRNKGNFPGRFSGRQFSNSRSEMNVSTLELGDSALYLCASSTLTGQGNIQYFGAGTRLSVL.

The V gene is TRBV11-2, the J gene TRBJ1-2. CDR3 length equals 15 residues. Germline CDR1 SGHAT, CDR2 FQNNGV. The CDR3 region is CASSLPGDYSYGYTF.

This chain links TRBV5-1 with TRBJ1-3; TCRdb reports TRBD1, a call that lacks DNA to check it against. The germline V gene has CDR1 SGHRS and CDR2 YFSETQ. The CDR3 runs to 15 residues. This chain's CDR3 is CASSLDPRTGNTIYF.

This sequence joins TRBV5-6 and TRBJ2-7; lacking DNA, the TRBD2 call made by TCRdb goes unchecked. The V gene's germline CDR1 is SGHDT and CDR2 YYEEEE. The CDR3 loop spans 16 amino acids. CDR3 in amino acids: CASSEVTSGHSYEQYF.

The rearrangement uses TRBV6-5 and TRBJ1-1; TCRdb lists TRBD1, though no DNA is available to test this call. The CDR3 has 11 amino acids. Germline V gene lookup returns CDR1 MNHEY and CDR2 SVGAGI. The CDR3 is CASTQGNRAFF.

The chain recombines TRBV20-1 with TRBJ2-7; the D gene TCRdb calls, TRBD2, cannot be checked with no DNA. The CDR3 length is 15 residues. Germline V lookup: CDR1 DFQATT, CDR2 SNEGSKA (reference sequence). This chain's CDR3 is CSARDPLAGGDEQYF.

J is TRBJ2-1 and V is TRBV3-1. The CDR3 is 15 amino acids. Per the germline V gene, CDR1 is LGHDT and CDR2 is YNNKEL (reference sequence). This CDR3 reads CASSQDWPIKDEQFF.

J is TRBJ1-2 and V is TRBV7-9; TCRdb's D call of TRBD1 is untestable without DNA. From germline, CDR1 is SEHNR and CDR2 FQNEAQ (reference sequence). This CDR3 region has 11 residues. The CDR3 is CASSPGKGYTF.

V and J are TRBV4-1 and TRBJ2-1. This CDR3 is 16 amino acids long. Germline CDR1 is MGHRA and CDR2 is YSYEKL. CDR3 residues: CASSHAGGNPYNEQFF.

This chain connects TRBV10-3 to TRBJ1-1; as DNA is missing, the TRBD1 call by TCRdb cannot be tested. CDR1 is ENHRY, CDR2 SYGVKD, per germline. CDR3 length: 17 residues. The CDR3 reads CAISESRGGAGNTEAFF.

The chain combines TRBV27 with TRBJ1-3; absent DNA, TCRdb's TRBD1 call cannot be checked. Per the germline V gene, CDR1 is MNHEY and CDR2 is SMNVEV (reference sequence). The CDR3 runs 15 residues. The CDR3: CASSPQGRGGNTIYF.

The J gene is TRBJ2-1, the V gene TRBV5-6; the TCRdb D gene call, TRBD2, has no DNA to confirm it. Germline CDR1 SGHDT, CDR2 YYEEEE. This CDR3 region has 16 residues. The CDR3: CASSFGGVSSYNEQFF.

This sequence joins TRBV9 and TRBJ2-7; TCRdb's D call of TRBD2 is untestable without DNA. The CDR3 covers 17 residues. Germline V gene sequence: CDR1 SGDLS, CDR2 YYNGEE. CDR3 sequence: CASSTRDSSVGLYEQYF.